This TCR beta chain was found in a study of human T cells and chemical hapten exposure. V trimming: 0 bases; J trimming: 3 bases; junction bases outside the gene matches: 3. The CDR3 extends over 16 amino acids. Germline CDR1 is SGHVS and CDR2 is FQNEAQ. The time point was: pre-sensitization, week 0. Treatment meaning: therapeutic diphenylcyclopropenone sensitization with weekly scalp DPC. In TCRdb, the RACE reads were re-called with MiXCR into one record per CDR3 protein. The table includes 190,000 or so distinct CDR3 sequences, 30% detected once. The source material was whole blood, sampled in connection with sensitization to the hapten diphenylcyclopropenone (DPC). The chain carries TRBV7-8 and TRBJ1-4; 8 nucleotides agree with TRBD1. This receptor was obtained from a woman younger than 45 with alopecia areata. Some clones in this sample may be carry-over from other donors' samples. The CDR3 is CASSLAQGAANEKLFF. CDR3 bases: TGTGCCAGCAGCTTAGCGCAGGGGGCGGCTAATGAAAAACTGTTTTTT.